A selection of T cell receptor beta chains follows, all from one sample in a study of beta chain features in type 1 diabetes. Repertoires were generated with immunoSEQ multiplex PCR, while TCRdb's copy carries only in-frame clones and drops some. The table lists approximately 600,000 clones, around 12% of them singletons. Sequencing input: naive CD4+ T cells from blood. Every receptor here comes from a young man with type 1 diabetes. Each CDR3 is given with its conserved first and last residue. D genes are given only for firm matches. Part of the rows lack a size; the others show once, few, many or a class for expanded clones.

d_call,j_call,v_call,clone_size,cdr3_nt,cdr3_aa
-,TRBJ1-2,TRBV21-1,-,TGTGCCAGCAGGGGTTTCTACGGCTACACCTTC,CASRGFYGYTF
TRBD1,TRBJ1-6,TRBV5-6,-,TGTGCCAGCAGCTTGTTAGCAGGGGGCAAATATTCACCCCTCCACTTT,CASSLLAGGKYSPLHF
TRBD1,TRBJ1-1,TRBV25-1,few,TGTGCCAGCACTGGACAGGGTGCCACTGAAGCTTTCTTT,CASTGQGATEAFF
-,TRBJ2-3,TRBV9,few,TGTGCCAGCAGCGTAGACCCTCTCACAGATACGCAGTATTTT,CASSVDPLTDTQYF
TRBD1,TRBJ1-4,TRBV12-5,few,TGTGCTAGTGGCAAACAGGGGTGGAATGAAAAACTGTTTTTT,CASGKQGWNEKLFF
-,TRBJ2-5,TRBV11-2,-,TGTGCCAGCAGCCCCGCTCTTACAGGGCAAGAGACCCAGTACTTC,CASSPALTGQETQYF
TRBD1,TRBJ1-2,TRBV5-1,few,TGCGCCAGCAGCGAAGGGGGCGCCGGGAACTATGGCTACACCTTC,CASSEGGAGNYGYTF
-,TRBJ2-1,TRBV19,few,TGTGCCAGTAGCCTGCGGGAAAATGAGCAGTTCTTC,CASSLRENEQFF
-,TRBJ1-6,TRBV28,-,TGTGCCAGCAATGGGGGTAGTTCACCCCTCCACTTT,CASNGGSSPLHF
TRBD1,TRBJ1-6,TRBV29-1,-,TGCAGCGTTCAATCCCGGGACAGGGATTCACCCCTCCACTTT,CSVQSRDRDSPLHF
-,TRBJ1-5,TRBV4-2,few,TGTGCCAGCAGCCAAGATAAGGTCCCTCTCGGTCAGCCCCAGCATTTT,CASSQDKVPLGQPQHF
-,TRBJ1-1,TRBV7-6,-,TGTGCCAGCAGCTCCCAGGGTGGAACTGAAGCTTTCTTT,CASSSQGGTEAFF
-,TRBJ1-3,TRBV6-6,few,TGTGCCAGCAGTTACATAGCGGGACTGCCTGGAAACACCATATATTTT,CASSYIAGLPGNTIYF
TRBD1,TRBJ2-2,TRBV19,once,TGTGCCAGTAGTAAGAGGACAGGGAGGTATGGGGAGCTGTTTTTT,CASSKRTGRYGELFF
-,TRBJ1-5,TRBV5-1,-,TGCGCCAGCAGCTTGGTTAGGCAGAATAATCAGCCCCAGCATTTT,CASSLVRQNNQPQHF
-,TRBJ2-3,TRBV5-1,-,TGCGCCAGCAGCGCTCTCGCCCCAGATACGCAGTATTTT,CASSALAPDTQYF
-,TRBJ1-5,TRBV12-5,-,TGTGCTAGTGGTTTGGAAATTCAGCCCCAGCATTTT,CASGLEIQPQHF